This record covers a single T cell receptor beta chain. Its antigen is undetermined. Healthy individuals who donated bone marrow served as the donors. The PCR employed 60 Vbeta primers together with 13 Jbeta primers. Data came from immunoSEQ multiplex PCR; TCRdb stores just in-frame clones and leaves some out. Counted here are roughly 160,000 clones, 75% to 90% occurring once; the ten biggest clones make up 1.2%. The entry originates in a study of cytomegalovirus exposure and HLA in healthy donors. This CDR3 contains 12 residues. Germline V lookup: CDR1 LNHDA, CDR2 SQIVND (reference sequence). Trimming stripped 6 bases from V and 4 bases from J, with 9 bases between. Findings of the study overall: Most of the TCR beta V segments (in an earlier analysis) were productive either about 90% or about 30% of the time.

The source material was PBMCs. The chain uses TRBV19 and TRBJ1-2; D is unresolved. This receptor was identified in a boy aged 2 to 10 in good health and CMV-seronegative. CDR3 in DNA: TGTGCCAGTAGGGTAGGGAGCTATGGCTACACCTTC. As protein: CASRVGSYGYTF. Based on the CDR3 plus reference TRBV19 and TRBJ1-2, the full variable domain is DGGITQSPKYLFRKEGQNVTLSCEQNLNHDAMYWYRQDPGQGLRLIYYSQIVNDFQKGDIAEGYSVSREKKESFPLTVTSAQKNPTAFYLCASRVGSYGYTFGSGTRLTVV.